Judged by abundance, the clone carrying this T cell receptor (beta chain) is medium-sized (0.01 to 0.1%). The antigen remains undetermined. cDNA molecules, individually, were tagged with unique molecular identifiers. Each CDR3 protein is one row after TCRdb ran MiXCR on the 5' RACE reads. The sample has about 30,000 distinct CDR3 sequences, around 5.9% seen once. The CDR3 totals 17 residues. Germline CDR1 is SGHAT and CDR2 is FQNNGV. V was cut by 1 base and J by 3 bases, with 15 bases left in between. These data come from a study of early T cells in non-severe SARS-CoV-2 infection. Looking at the study overall: Investigators sequenced bulk RNA drawn from unsorted whole blood, and chains remained unpaired.

General observations from the study: There was a bias toward anti-spike CD8 responses in VDJdb matching, which missed private and CD4 specificities.

The chain employs TRBV11-2 and TRBJ2-2; TRBD1 might be the D (5 bases). Input material: whole blood. This TCR derives from an adult who was a healthcare worker with PCR-confirmed SARS-CoV-2 infection or an uninfected control (not recorded which). The CDR3 reads CASSLARDSYHTGELFF. CDR3 DNA sequence: TGTGCCAGCAGCTTAGCTCGCGACAGCTACCACACCGGGGAGCTGTTTTTT.